This entry lists 2 T cell receptor beta chains sequenced from one sample in a study of cytomegalovirus exposure and HLA in healthy donors. PCR involved 60 Vbeta and 13 Jbeta primers. Clones were sequenced by immunoSEQ multiplex PCR, and TCRdb holds only the in-frame ones, with some missing. The sample holds approximately 120,000 clones, around three quarters seen once. What was sequenced was PBMCs. Receptors were obtained from a woman in her forties in good health and CMV-seropositive.

The sample holds one count of this clone. This sequence joins TRBV28 and TRBJ2-3; 7 bases align to TRBD2. Per germline, CDR1 MDHEN and CDR2 SYDVKM. V shed 2 bases and J 3 bases; nucleotides not matched to a gene: 5. The CDR3 is 15 amino acids. The CDR3 here is CASSLGGSRTDTQYF. The CDR3 DNA sequence: TGTGCCAGCAGTTTAGGCGGGAGTAGGACAGATACGCAGTATTTT. Full variable domain (outside the CDR3, taken from reference TRBV28 and TRBJ2-3): DVKVTQSSRYLVKRTGEKVFLECVQDMDHENMFWYRQDPGLGLRLIYFSYDVKMKEKGDIPEGYSVSREKKERFSLILESASTNQTSMYLCASSLGGSRTDTQYFGPGTRLTVL.

The genes are TRBV6-1 and TRBJ1-1; TRBD1 agrees at 7 bases. The CDR3 length is 14 residues. J was trimmed by 1 base and V by 6 bases; bases with no gene match: 5. In germline, CDR1 is MNHNS, CDR2 SASEGT. The CDR3 loop reads CASRPQGKNTEAFF. The CDR3 bases are TGTGCCAGCAGACCACAGGGGAAGAACACTGAAGCTTTCTTT.